These 13 T cell receptor beta chains share one sample of origin, sequenced in a study of shared clonotypes between healthy human individuals. Sequencing used immunoSEQ multiplex PCR; TCRdb keeps in-frame clones, though not all of them. Found here are around 690,000 clones, 90% of them singletons; the top ten hold 30% to 35%. The sample was memory CD8+ T cells from PBMCs. The subset: CD45RO+ cells pooled with CCR7-negative TemRA cells. The receptors originated from a man aged 18 to 29 in good health. Some clones in this sample may be carry-over from other donors' samples.

The gene calls are TRBV19 and TRBJ1-3; D is uncertain. The CDR3 has 10 residues. V was shortened by 7 bases and J by 4 bases, with 2 bases between the two germline ends. Germline assignment: CDR1 LNHDA and CDR2 SQIVND (reference sequence). The CDR3: CASKGNTIYF. The CDR3 DNA sequence: TGTGCCAGTAAAGGAAACACCATATATTTT.

The CDR3 is CASGLDRGYYGYTF. The CDR3, as DNA: TGTGCTAGTGGCCTGGACAGGGGATACTATGGCTACACCTTC. This sequence joins TRBV12-5 and TRBJ1-2; 9 positions agree with TRBD1. CDR1 and CDR2 (germline): LGHNT, FRNRAP. The J segment lost 3 bases and the V segment lost 6 bases, leaving 5 bases of the junction unmatched. The CDR3 consists of 14 residues.

The rearrangement links TRBV7-6 to TRBJ2-1; no reliable D call. Germline-derived CDR1 and CDR2 are SGHVS and FNYEAQ. CDR3 size: 15 residues. V dropped 3 bases and J dropped 2 bases, with 11 bases sitting between them. DNA of the CDR3: TGTGCCAGCAGCTTGGCGACGTCCACCTACAATGAGCAGTTCTTC. It encodes CASSLATSTYNEQFF.

This rearrangement joins TRBV15 to TRBJ2-7; maybe TRBD1 (5 bases). CDR3 size: 16 residues. Germline V gives CDR1 LNHNV, CDR2 YYDKDF (reference sequence). Trimming left V 2 bases short and J 2 bases short, with 16 bases between. The CDR3 sequence is CATSRKLPGRAYEQYF. In DNA, the CDR3 is TGTGCCACCAGCAGAAAACTTCCGGGCAGGGCCTACGAGCAGTACTTC.

J is TRBJ2-6 and V is TRBV5-6, with D perhaps TRBD1 (6 bases). The length of the CDR3 is 15 residues. V was trimmed by 4 bases and J by 3 bases, leaving 11 bases between them. CDR1 and CDR2 from the germline V gene are SGHDT and YYEEEE. The DNA for the CDR3 is TGTGCCAGCAGCCCTAGGGGGTTTGGGGCCAACGTCCTGACTTTC. It is translated as CASSPRGFGANVLTF.

V is TRBV2 and J is TRBJ2-1; 11 bases map to TRBD2. This CDR3 is built from 14 residues. V lost 5 bases and J lost 4; bases outside the gene matches: 1. Germline-derived CDR1 and CDR2 are SNHLY and FYNNEI. CDR3: CASSLAGGYNEQFF. The CDR3 bases are TGTGCCAGCAGTCTAGCGGGGGGTTACAATGAGCAGTTCTTC. Variable domain in full (rest from reference TRBV2 and TRBJ2-1): EPEVTQTPSHQVTQMGQEVILRCVPISNHLYFYWYRQILGQKVEFLVSFYNNEISEKSEIFDDQFSVERPDGSNFTLKIRSTKLEDSAMYFCASSLAGGYNEQFFGPGTRLTVL.

This rearrangement joins TRBV11-2 to TRBJ1-1; D might be TRBD1 (5 bases). The CDR3 loop spans 17 amino acids. Germline V gene sequence: CDR1 SGHAT, CDR2 FQNNGV. V dropped 2 bases and J dropped 4 bases, with 20 bases sitting between them. CDR3 loop: CASSLYSWAGRGTEAFF. The CDR3 region has the DNA TGTGCCAGCAGCTTATACTCTTGGGCAGGGAGAGGCACTGAAGCTTTCTTT. The variable domain in full, completed from reference TRBV11-2 and TRBJ1-1, reads EAGVAQSPRYKIIEKRQSVAFWCNPISGHATLYWYQQILGQGPKLLIQFQNNGVVDDSQLPKDRFSAERLKGVDSTLKIQPAKLEDSAVYLCASSLYSWAGRGTEAFFGQGTRLTVV.

The rearrangement uses TRBV27 and TRBJ2-1, with no clear D. CDR3 size: 14 residues. V lost 2 bases to trimming and J lost 8 bases, with 13 bases between them. Germline V CDR1 and CDR2: MNHEY, SMNVEV (reference sequence). The CDR3 nucleotides read TGTGCCAGCAGTTTAGTAGGCTTTAAGCATGAGCAGTTCTTC. Protein product: CASSLVGFKHEQFF.

The chain recombines TRBV7-6 with TRBJ2-7; possible D gene TRBD2, 5 bases. CDR1 and CDR2 (germline): SGHVS, FNYEAQ. Trimming removed 5 bases from V and 2 bases from J, with 16 bases in between. CDR3 length equals 15 residues. The CDR3 region has the DNA TGTGCCAGCAGCACGCGATCGGGAAGGCCCTACGAGCAGTACTTC. This codes for CASSTRSGRPYEQYF. Looking up the rest from reference TRBV7-6 and TRBJ2-7 gives the full variable domain: GAGVSQSPRYKVTKRGQDVALRCDPISGHVSLYWYRQALGQGPEFLTYFNYEAQQDKSGLPNDRFSAERPEGSISTLTIQRTEQRDSAMYRCASSTRSGRPYEQYFGPGTRLTVT.

The rearrangement uses TRBV15 and TRBJ2-7; a possible D gene is TRBD2 (6 bases). V was trimmed by 5 bases and J by 2 bases, leaving 13 bases between them. Germline-derived CDR1 and CDR2 are LNHNV and YYDKDF (reference sequence). The CDR3 totals 14 residues. CDR3 region: CATSARTTPYEQYF. The CDR3, as DNA: TGTGCCACCAGCGCCCGGACTACCCCCTACGAGCAGTACTTC.

The rearrangement uses TRBV28 and TRBJ2-4; 9 positions match TRBD1. CDR1 and CDR2 from the germline V gene are MDHEN and SYDVKM. The CDR3 consists of 17 residues. J lost 9 bases, V lost 2 bases, and 14 bases had no gene match. CDR3 sequence: CASSLNPWTGDGGIQYF. Here the CDR3 DNA reads TGTGCCAGCAGTTTAAACCCTTGGACAGGGGACGGGGGCATTCAGTACTTC. The whole variable domain, filled in from reference TRBV28 and TRBJ2-4, reads DVKVTQSSRYLVKRTGEKVFLECVQDMDHENMFWYRQDPGLGLRLIYFSYDVKMKEKGDIPEGYSVSREKKERFSLILESASTNQTSMYLCASSLNPWTGDGGIQYFGAGTRLSVL.

The V call is TRBV19, the J call TRBJ2-1; 11 bases match TRBD2. CDR3 length: 15 residues. The germline V gene encodes CDR1 LNHDA and CDR2 SQIVND (reference sequence). J lost 9 bases, V lost 1 base, and 5 bases had no gene match. The DNA of the CDR3 is TGTGCCAGTAGTATAGGTAGCGGGAGGGCGGGTGAGCAGTTCTTC. Its protein is CASSIGSGRAGEQFF.

In this sample, this clone turned up once. The rearrangement uses TRBV9 and TRBJ2-6; tentatively, D is TRBD1 (6 bases). The CDR3 contains 20 residues. Germline loops: CDR1 SGDLS, CDR2 YYNGEE. The germline V and J ends were trimmed by 1 base and 1 base, with 21 bases remaining between them. In nucleotides, the CDR3 is TGTGCCAGCAGCGTACCGCGCGCCGGGACACCCCAATCTGGGGCCAACGTCCTGACTTTC. Its protein product is CASSVPRAGTPQSGANVLTF.